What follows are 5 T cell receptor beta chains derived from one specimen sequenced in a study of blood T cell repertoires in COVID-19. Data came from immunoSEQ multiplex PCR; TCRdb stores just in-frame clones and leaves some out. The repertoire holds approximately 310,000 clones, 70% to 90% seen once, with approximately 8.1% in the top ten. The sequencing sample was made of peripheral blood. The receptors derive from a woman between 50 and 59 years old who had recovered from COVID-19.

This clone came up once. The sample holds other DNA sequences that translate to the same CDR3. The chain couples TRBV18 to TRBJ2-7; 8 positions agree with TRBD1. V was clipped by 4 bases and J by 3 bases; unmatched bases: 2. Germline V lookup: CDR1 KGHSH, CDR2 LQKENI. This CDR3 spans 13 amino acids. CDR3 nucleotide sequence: TGTGCCAGCTCACTCGGACAGGGCTACGAGCAGTACTTC. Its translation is CASSLGQGYEQYF.

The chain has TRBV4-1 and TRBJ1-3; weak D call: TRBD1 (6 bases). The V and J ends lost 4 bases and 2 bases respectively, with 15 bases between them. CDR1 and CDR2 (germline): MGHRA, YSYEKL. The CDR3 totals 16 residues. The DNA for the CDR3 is TGCGCCAGCAGCCGGACGACAGGAGATACTGGAAACACCATATATTTT. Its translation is CASSRTTGDTGNTIYF.

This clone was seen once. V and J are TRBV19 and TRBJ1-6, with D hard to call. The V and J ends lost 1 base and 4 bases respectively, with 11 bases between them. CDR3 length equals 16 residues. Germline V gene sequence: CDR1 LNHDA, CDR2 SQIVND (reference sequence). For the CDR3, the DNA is TGTGCCAGTAGTATAGTACCAGACTCTTATAATTCACCCCTCCACTTT. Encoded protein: CASSIVPDSYNSPLHF.

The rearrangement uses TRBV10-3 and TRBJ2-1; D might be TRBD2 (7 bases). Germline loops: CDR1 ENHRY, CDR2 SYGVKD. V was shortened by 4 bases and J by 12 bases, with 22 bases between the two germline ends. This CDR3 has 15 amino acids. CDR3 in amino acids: CAISAAGAPAGWQFF. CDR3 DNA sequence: TGTGCCATCAGTGCGGCGGGGGCGCCGGCGGGTTGGCAGTTCTTC.

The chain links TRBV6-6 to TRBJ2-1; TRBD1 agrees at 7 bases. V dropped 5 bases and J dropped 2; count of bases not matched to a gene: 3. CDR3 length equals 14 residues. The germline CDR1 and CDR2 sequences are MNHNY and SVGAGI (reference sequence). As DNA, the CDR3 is TGTGCCAGCAGTAAGACAGGGCCCTACAATGAGCAGTTCTTC. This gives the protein CASSKTGPYNEQFF.